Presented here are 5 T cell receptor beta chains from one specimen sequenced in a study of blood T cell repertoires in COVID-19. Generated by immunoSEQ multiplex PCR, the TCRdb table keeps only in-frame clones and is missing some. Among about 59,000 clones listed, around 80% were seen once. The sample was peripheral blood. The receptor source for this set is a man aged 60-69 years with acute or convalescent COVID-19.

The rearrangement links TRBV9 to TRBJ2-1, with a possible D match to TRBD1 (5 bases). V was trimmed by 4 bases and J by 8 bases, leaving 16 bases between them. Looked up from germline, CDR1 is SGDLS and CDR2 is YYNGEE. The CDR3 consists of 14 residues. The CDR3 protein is CASSLRPDNDEQFF. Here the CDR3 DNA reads TGTGCCAGCAGCCTCCGTCCGGACAACGATGAGCAGTTCTTC.

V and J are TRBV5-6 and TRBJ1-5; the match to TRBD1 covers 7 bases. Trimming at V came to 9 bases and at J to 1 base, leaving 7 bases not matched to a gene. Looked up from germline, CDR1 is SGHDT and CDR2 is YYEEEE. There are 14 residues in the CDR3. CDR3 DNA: TGTGCCAACGGTACAGGGGTAAGCAATCAGCCCCAGCATTTT. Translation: CANGTGVSNQPQHF.

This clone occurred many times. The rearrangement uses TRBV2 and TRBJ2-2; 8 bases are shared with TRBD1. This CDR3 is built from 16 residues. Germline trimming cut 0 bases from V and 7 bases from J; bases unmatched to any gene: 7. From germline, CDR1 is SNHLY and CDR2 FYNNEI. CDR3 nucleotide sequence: TGTGCCAGCAGTGAAGCGCTTCAGGGGGCCGGCGGGGAGCTGTTTTTT. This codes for CASSEALQGAGGELFF. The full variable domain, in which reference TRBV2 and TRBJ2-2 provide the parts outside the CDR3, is EPEVTQTPSHQVTQMGQEVILRCVPISNHLYFYWYRQILGQKVEFLVSFYNNEISEKSEIFDDQFSVERPDGSNFTLKIRSTKLEDSAMYFCASSEALQGAGGELFFGEGSRLTVL.

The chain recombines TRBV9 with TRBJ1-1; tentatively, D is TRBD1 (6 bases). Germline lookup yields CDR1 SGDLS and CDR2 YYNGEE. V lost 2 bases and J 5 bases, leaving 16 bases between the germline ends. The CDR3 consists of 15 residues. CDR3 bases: TGTGCCAGCAGCGTCCTTCAGGGGAGGGGTACTGAAGCTTTCTTT. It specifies CASSVLQGRGTEAFF.

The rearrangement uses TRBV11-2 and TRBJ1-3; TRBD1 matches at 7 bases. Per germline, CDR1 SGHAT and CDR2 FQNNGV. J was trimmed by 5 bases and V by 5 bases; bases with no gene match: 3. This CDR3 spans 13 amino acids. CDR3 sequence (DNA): TGTGCCAGCAGCGTACAGGGGAGAAACACCATATATTTT. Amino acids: CASSVQGRNTIYF.